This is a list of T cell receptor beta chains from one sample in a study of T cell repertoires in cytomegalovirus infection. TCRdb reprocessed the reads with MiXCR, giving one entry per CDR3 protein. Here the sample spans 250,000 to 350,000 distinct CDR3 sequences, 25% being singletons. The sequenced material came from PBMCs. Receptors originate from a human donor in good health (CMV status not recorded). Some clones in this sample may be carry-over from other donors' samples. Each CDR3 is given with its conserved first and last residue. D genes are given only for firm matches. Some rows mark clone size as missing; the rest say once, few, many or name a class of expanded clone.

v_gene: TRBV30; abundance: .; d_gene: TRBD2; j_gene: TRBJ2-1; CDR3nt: TGTGCCTTCACCGGGACTAGCGCCAATGAGCAGTTCTTC; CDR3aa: CAFTGTSANEQFF
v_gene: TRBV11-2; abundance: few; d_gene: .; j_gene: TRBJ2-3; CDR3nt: TGTGCCAGCAGCATCTACAGGGCAGATACGCAGTATTTT; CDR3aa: CASSIYRADTQYF
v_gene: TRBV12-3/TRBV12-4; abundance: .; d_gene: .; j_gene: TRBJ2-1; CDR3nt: TGTGCCAGCAGTCAGACGGGCGCCTACAATGAGCAGTTCTTC; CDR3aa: CASSQTGAYNEQFF
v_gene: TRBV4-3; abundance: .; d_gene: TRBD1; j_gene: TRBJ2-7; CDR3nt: TGCGCCAGCAGCCGGGGGGGACAGGGTTCCTACGAGCAGTACTTC; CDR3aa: CASSRGGQGSYEQYF
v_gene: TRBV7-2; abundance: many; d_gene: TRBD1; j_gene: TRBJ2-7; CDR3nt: TGTGCCAGCAGCTTCTCAGGGGGTACACCCTACGAGCAGTACTTC; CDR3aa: CASSFSGGTPYEQYF
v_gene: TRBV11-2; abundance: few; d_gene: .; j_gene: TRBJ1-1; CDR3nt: TGTGCCAGCAGCTTAAGTTTCCTGAACACTGAAGCTTTCTTT; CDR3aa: CASSLSFLNTEAFF
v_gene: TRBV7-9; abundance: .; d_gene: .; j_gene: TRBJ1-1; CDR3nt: TGTGCCAGCAGCTTGGGAGAACGTGAAGCTTTCTTT; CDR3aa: CASSLGEREAFF
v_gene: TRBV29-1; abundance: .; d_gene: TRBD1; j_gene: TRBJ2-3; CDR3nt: TGCAGCGTTCCGGGACAGGGGGCAGATACGCAGTATTTT; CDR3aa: CSVPGQGADTQYF
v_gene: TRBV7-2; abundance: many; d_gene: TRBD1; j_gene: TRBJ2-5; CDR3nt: TGTGCCAGCAGCTCCGGGACAGTCACCCAGTACTTC; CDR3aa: CASSSGTVTQYF
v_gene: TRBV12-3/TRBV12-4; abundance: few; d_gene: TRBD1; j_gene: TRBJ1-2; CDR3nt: TGTGCCAGCAGTTCACAGGGGGCGCGAGGCTACACCTTC; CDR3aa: CASSSQGARGYTF
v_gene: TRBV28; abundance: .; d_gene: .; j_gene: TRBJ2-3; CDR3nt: TGTGCCAGCAATCGGCGGGGGACACGACGCACAGATACGCAGTATTTT; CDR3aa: CASNRRGTRRTDTQYF
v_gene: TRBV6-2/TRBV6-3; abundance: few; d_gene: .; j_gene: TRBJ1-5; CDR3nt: TGTGCCAGCAGAGAAAGACATCTCAATCAGCCCCAGCATTTT; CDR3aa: CASRERHLNQPQHF
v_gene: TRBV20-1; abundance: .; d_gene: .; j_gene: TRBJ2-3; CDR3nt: TGCAGTGCTAGAGGAGGGAAGGATACGCAGTATTTT; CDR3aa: CSARGGKDTQYF
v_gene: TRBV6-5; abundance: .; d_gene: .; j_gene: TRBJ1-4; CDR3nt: TGTGCCAGCAGTAAGACAGCGGACAATGAAAAACTGTTTTTT; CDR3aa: CASSKTADNEKLFF
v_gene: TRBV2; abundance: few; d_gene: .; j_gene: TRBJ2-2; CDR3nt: TGTGCCAGCGTCGGTCGGGTGCCCGGGGAGCTGTTTTTT; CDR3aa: CASVGRVPGELFF
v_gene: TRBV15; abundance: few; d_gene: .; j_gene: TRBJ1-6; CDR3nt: TGTGCCACCAGCAGGGAGAGAAACAGGAATAATTCACCCCTCCACTTT; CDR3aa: CATSRERNRNNSPLHF
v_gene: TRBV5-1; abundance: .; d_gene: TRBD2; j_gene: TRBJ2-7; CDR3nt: TGCGCCAGCAGCTTGGAGGGGACTAGCCGACCCTACGAGCAGTACTTC; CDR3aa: CASSLEGTSRPYEQYF
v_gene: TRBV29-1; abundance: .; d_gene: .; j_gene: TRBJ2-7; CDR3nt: TGCAGCGTGCGCAAAGGGAAGGATCTAGGCACCTACGAGCAGTACTTC; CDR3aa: CSVRKGKDLGTYEQYF
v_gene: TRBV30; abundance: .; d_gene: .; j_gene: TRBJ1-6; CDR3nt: TGTGCCGGGCAAGGACGATATTCACCCCTCCACTTT; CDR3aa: CAGQGRYSPLHF
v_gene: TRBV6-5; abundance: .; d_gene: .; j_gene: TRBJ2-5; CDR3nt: TGTGCCAGCAGTTACGGGCCGGGGATAAAGGAGACCCAGTACTTC; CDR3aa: CASSYGPGIKETQYF
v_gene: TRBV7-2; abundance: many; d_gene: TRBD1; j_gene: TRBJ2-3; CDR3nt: TGTGCCAGCAGCTCAATAAACAGGGGGACTCAGGAGTATTTT; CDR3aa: CASSSINRGTQEYF
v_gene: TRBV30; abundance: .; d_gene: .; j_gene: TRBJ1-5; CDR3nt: TGTGCCTGGAGAGGTCCGGGGGAAATCCAGCCCCAGCATTTT; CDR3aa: CAWRGPGEIQPQHF
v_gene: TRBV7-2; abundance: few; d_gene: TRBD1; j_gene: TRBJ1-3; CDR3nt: TGTGCCAGCAGCCTCCTCCCGGGGACAGGTCTGGGAAACACCATATATTTT; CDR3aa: CASSLLPGTGLGNTIYF
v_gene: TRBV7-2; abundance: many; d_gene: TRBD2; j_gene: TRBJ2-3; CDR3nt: TGTGCCAGCAGCTTAGGAGCGGGAGCAGATACGCAGTATTTT; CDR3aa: CASSLGAGADTQYF
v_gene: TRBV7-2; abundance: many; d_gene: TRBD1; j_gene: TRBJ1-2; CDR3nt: TGTGCCAGCAGCTTAGGTGGGACAGGGGGCCGTGGCTACACCTTC; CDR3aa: CASSLGGTGGRGYTF
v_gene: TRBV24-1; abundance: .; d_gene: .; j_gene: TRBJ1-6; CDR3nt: TGTGCCACCCCGAAGGGGATCAGTTCACCCCTCCACTTT; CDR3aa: CATPKGISSPLHF
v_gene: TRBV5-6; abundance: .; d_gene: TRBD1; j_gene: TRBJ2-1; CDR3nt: TGTGCCAGCTCCCCCCGGGGACAGGGGGCAAGGGGTGAGCAGTTCTTC; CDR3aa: CASSPRGQGARGEQFF
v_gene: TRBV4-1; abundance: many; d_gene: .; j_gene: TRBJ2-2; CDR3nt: TGCGCCAGCAGCCAGGGGGACGGGATTAGGGGAACCGGGGAGCTGTTTTTT; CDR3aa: CASSQGDGIRGTGELFF
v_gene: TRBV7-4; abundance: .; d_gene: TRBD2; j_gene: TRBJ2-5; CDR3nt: TGTGCCAGCAGCGCCTCGGGAGGCAGGAGGGTGGAGACCCAGTACTTC; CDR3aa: CASSASGGRRVETQYF
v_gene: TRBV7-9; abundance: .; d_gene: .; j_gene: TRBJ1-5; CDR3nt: TGTGCCAGCAGCTTCGGGGGGAGATATCAGCCCCAGCATTTT; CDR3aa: CASSFGGRYQPQHF